The rows below give T cell receptor beta chains drawn from one sample of a study of glioma-infiltrating T cells after dendritic cell vaccination. Here immunoSEQ multiplex PCR was the method, and the copy in TCRdb shows in-frame clones only, minus some. The sample records approximately 82,000 clones, approximately 90% being singletons. Sequences were derived from blood, sampled before dendritic cell vaccination. The origin of the receptors is a human donor with glioblastoma. The conserved cysteine and the conserved F or W are not part of the CDR3 here. Fields, in order: CDR3 protein, V gene, clone size. Size is stated for part of the rows, as once, few or many counts, or as a class when the clone is expanded.

CDR3aa: ASSYGEWQPQH; v_gene: TRBV6-5; abundance: .
CDR3aa: SVEADSRVQY; v_gene: TRBV29-1; abundance: .
CDR3aa: ASSLGRSGESYNSPLH; v_gene: TRBV11-2; abundance: .
CDR3aa: ASSPDRAYNEQF; v_gene: TRBV2; abundance: .
CDR3aa: ASRLGAGATNEKLF; v_gene: TRBV7-9; abundance: .
CDR3aa: ASSPSRASNQPQH; v_gene: TRBV18; abundance: .
CDR3aa: ASSQAVTSGSGGELF; v_gene: TRBV4-1; abundance: .
CDR3aa: ASSPEGGQPQH; v_gene: TRBV5-4; abundance: .
CDR3aa: ASTPTSAIGETQY; v_gene: TRBV5-1; abundance: .
CDR3aa: ASSRQYSNQPQH; v_gene: TRBV6-5; abundance: .
CDR3aa: ASSGPVGDTIY; v_gene: TRBV25-1; abundance: .
CDR3aa: ASQRDYNTDTQY; v_gene: TRBV5-6; abundance: .
CDR3aa: SVEDRRPQGRARVF; v_gene: TRBV29-1; abundance: few
CDR3aa: ASSLNGGNSPLH; v_gene: TRBV5-1; abundance: .
CDR3aa: ASSTGQFNRETQY; v_gene: TRBV4-1; abundance: .
CDR3aa: ASSPRSGGDEQF; v_gene: TRBV18; abundance: .